This TCR beta chain was retrieved from a study of blood T cells in healthy people across ages. In the study overall: Every two T cells gave about one barcoded beta molecule via template switching.

Study conclusions and caveats: Lack of knowledge of donor CMV status possibly confounded expanded clonotype changes. One million T cells yielded diversity estimates that were considered underestimates.

Then a second PCR, running roughly 7 to 11 cycles, was carried out with a sample-barcoded 5' primer and a J-beta primer mix. The template-switch adaptor was a 5' adaptor with 12 random nucleotides. It tagged each cDNA molecule. TCRdb re-derived calls from the 5' RACE reads in MiXCR, one entry per CDR3 protein. The sample records hundreds of thousands of distinct CDR3 sequences, about 48% being singletons. The germline V gene has CDR1 SQVTM and CDR2 ANQGSEA. Trimming took off 4 bases at V and 5 bases at J, with 12 bases between the two ends. CDR3 length equals 13 residues. This clonotype was counted many times. What it binds is unknown.

This receptor was taken from a man aged 25 to 40 in good health. The material sequenced was blood. The chain employs TRBV29-1 and TRBJ2-1; TRBD1 might be the D (5 bases). The CDR3 bases are TGCAGCGTTGCCGTCTCCAGGGACAATGAGCAGTTCTTC. Its translation is CSVAVSRDNEQFF.